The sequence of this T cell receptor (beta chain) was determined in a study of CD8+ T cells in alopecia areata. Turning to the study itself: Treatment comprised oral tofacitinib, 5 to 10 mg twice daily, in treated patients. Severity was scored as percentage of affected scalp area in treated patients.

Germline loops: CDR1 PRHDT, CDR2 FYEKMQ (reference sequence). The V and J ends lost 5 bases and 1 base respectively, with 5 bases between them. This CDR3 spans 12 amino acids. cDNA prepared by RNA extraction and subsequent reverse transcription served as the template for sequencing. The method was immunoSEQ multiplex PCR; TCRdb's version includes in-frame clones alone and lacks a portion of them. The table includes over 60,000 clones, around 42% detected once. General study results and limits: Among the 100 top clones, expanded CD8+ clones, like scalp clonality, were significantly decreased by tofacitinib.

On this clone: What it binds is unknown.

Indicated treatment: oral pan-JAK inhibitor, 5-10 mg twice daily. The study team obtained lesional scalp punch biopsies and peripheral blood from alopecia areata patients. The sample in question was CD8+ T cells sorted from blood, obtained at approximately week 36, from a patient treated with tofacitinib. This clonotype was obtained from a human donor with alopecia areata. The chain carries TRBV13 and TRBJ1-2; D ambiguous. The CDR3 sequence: CASSEVNYGYTF. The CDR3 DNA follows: TGTGCCAGCAGCGAGGTTAACTATGGCTACACCTTC. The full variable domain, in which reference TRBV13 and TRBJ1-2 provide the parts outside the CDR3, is AAGVIQSPRHLIKEKRETATLKCYPIPRHDTVYWYQQGPGQDPQFLISFYEKMQSDKGSIPDRFSAQQFSDYHSELNMSSLELGDSALYFCASSEVNYGYTFGSGTRLTVV.